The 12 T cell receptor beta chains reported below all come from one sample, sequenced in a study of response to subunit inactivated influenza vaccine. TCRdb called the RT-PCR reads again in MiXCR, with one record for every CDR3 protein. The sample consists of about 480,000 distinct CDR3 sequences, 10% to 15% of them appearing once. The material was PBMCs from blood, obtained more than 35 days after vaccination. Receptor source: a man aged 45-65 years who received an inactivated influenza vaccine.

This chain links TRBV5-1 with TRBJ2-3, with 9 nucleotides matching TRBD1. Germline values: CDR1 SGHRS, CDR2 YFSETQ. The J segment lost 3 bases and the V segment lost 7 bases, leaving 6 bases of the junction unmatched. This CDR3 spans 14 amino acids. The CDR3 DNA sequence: TGCGCCAGCTCGGGACAGGGACGGACAGATACGCAGTATTTT. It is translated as CASSGQGRTDTQYF.

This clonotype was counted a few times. DNA of the CDR3: TGCAGTGCTTCTAGCGGGAGGGAGAGCACAGATACGCAGTATTTT. This sequence encodes CSASSGRESTDTQYF. The chain combines TRBV20-1 with TRBJ2-3; 12 bases align to TRBD2. CDR3 length: 15 residues. V gave up 5 bases and J gave up 0 bases; unmatched junction bases: 3. Germline V gene lookup returns CDR1 DFQATT and CDR2 SNEGSKA (reference sequence).

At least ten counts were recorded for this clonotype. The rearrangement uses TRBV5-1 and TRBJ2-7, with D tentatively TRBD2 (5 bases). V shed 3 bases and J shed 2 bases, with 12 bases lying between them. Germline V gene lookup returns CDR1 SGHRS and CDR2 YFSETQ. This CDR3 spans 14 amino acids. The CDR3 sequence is CASSSGLTTYEQYF. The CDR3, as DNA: TGCGCCAGCAGCTCGGGGTTGACCACCTACGAGCAGTACTTC.

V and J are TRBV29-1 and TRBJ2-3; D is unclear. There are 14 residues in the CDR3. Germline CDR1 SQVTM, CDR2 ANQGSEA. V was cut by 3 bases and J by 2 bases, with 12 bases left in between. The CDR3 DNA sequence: TGCAGCGTTGAGTTGGCTATAGTCACAGATACGCAGTATTTT. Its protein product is CSVELAIVTDTQYF.

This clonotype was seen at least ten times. The CDR3 DNA sequence: TGTGCCAGCAGTTTCGGGACAGCCGTAAATCAGCCCCAGCATTTT. Encoded protein: CASSFGTAVNQPQHF. This sequence joins TRBV28 and TRBJ1-5; 7 positions agree with TRBD1. CDR1 MDHEN and CDR2 SYDVKM come from the germline V gene. V lost 3 bases, J lost 4 bases, and 6 bases stayed unmatched. The CDR3 loop spans 15 amino acids.

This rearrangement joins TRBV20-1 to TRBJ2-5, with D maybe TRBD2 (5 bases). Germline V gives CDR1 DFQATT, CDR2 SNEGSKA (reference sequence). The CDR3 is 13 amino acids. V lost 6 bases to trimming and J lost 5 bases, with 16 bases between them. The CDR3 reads CSAPVVGVETQYF. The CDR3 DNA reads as TGCAGTGCCCCAGTAGTGGGAGTGGAGACCCAGTACTTC.

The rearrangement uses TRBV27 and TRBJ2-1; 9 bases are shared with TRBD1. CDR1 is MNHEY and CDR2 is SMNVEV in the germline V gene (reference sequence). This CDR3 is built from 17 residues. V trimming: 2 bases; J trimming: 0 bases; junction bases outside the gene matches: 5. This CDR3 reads CASSLQGTGCSYNEQFF. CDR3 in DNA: TGTGCCAGCAGTTTACAGGGGACAGGGTGCTCCTACAATGAGCAGTTCTTC.

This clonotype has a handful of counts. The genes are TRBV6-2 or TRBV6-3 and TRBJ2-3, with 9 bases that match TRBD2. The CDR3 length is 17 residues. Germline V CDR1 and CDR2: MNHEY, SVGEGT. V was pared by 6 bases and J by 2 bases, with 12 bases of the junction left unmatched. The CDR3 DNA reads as TGTGCCAGCAGAGATTGGAGCGGGGGGCATGCCACAGATACGCAGTATTTT. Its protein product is CASRDWSGGHATDTQYF.

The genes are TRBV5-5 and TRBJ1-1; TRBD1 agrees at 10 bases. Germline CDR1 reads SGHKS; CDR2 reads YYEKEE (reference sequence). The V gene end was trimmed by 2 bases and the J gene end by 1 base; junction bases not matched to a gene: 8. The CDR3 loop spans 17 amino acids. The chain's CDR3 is CASSFRQGAYPNTEAFF. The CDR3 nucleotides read TGTGCCAGCAGCTTTCGACAGGGGGCGTATCCGAACACTGAAGCTTTCTTT.

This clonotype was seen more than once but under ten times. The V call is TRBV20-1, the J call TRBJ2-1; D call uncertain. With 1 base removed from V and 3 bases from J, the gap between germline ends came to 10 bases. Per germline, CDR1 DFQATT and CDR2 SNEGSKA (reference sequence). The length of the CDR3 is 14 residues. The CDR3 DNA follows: TGCAGTGCTAGAGTACAGATTTACTACAATGAGCAGTTCTTC. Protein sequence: CSARVQIYYNEQFF.

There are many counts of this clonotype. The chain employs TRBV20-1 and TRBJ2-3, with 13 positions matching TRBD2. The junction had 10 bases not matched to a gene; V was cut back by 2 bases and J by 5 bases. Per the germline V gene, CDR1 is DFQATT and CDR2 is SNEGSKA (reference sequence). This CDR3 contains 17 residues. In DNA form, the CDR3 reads TGCAGTGCTAGACTGGGAACTAGCGGGGGGGAGGGAGATACGCAGTATTTT. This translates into CSARLGTSGGEGDTQYF.

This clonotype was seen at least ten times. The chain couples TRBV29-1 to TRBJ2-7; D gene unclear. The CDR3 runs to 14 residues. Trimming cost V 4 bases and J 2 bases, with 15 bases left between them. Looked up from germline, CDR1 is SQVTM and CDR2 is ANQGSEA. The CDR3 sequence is CSVVGWSVPYEQYF. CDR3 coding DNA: TGCAGCGTTGTCGGGTGGTCAGTCCCCTACGAGCAGTACTTC.